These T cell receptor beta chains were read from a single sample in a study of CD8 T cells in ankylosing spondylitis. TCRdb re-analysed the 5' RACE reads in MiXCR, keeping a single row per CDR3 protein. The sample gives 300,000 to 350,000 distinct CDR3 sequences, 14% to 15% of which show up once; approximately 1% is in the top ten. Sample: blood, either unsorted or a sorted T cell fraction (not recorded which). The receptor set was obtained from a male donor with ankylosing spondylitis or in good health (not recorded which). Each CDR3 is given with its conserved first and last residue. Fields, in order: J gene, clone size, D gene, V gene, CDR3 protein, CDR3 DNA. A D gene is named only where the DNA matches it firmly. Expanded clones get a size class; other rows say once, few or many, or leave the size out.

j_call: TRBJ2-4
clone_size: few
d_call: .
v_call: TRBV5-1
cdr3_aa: CASSLLMGGIAKNIQYF
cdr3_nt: TGCGCCAGCAGCTTGCTTATGGGGGGCATAGCCAAAAACATTCAGTACTTC

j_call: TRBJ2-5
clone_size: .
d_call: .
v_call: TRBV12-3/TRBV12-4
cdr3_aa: CASLSQQGLQETQYF
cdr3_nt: TGTGCCAGCCTCAGCCAGCAGGGACTCCAAGAGACCCAGTACTTC

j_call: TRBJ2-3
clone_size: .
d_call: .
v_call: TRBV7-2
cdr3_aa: CASSPTGAGTDTQYF
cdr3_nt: TGTGCCAGCAGCCCGACGGGTGCGGGGACAGATACGCAGTATTTT

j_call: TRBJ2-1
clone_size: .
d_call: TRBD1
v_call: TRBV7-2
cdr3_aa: CASSPTGQATREQFF
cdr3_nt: TGTGCCAGCAGCCCGACGGGACAGGCGACCCGGGAGCAGTTCTTC

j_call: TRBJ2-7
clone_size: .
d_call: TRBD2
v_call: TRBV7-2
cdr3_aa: CASSLAGASGAYEQYF
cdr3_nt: TGTGCCAGCAGCTTAGCAGGCGCTAGCGGGGCCTACGAGCAGTACTTC

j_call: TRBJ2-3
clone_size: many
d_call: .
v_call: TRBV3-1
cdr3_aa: CASSHYDTQYF
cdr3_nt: TGTGCCAGCAGCCATTATGATACGCAGTATTTT

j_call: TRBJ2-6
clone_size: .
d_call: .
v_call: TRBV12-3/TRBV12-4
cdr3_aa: CASRALPSGANVLTF
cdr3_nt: TGTGCCAGCAGGGCCCTCCCCTCTGGGGCCAACGTCCTGACTTTC

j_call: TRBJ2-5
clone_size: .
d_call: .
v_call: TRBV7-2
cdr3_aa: CASSLGWPYQETQYF
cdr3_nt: TGTGCCAGCAGCTTAGGGTGGCCGTACCAAGAGACCCAGTACTTC

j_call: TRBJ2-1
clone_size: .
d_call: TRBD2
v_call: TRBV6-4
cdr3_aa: CASSDPGLGHNEQFF
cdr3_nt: TGTGCCAGCAGTGATCCGGGACTAGGCCACAATGAGCAGTTCTTC

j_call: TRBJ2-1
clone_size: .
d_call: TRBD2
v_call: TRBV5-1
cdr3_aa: CASSLGERGRTSAYEQFF
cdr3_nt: TGCGCCAGCAGCTTGGGTGAGAGGGGAAGGACTAGCGCCTACGAGCAGTTCTTC

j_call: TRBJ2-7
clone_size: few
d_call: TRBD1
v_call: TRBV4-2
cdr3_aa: CASSQDRGQGEYEQYF
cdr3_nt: TGTGCCAGCAGCCAAGATAGGGGACAGGGGGAGTACGAGCAGTACTTC

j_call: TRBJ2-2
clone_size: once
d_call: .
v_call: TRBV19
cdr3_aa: CASMVAGWAGELFF
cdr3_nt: TGTGCCAGTATGGTGGCAGGGTGGGCGGGGGAGCTGTTTTTT

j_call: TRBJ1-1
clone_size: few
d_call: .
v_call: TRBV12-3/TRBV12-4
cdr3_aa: CASSVQGETEAFF
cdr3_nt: TGTGCCAGCAGTGTCCAGGGAGAGACTGAAGCTTTCTTT

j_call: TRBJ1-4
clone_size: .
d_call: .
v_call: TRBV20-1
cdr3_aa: CSATRGASGEKLFF
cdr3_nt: TGCAGTGCTACGAGGGGGGCATCGGGGGAAAAACTGTTTTTT

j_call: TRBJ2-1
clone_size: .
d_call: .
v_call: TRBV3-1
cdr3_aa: CASSQALVAYNEQFF
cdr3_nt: TGTGCCAGCAGCCAAGCACTAGTAGCCTACAATGAGCAGTTCTTC

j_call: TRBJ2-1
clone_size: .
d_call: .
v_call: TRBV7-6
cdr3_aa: CASSVLAGAEGNEQFF
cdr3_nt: TGTGCCAGCAGCGTTCTTGCGGGGGCCGAGGGCAATGAGCAGTTCTTC

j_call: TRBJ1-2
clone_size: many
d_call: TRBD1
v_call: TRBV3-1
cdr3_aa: CASSPTWDSNYGYTF
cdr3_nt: TGTGCCAGCAGCCCGACCTGGGACAGTAACTATGGCTACACCTTC